These T cell receptor beta chains were read from a single sample in a study of cytomegalovirus exposure and HLA in healthy donors. TCRdb's copy holds only in-frame clones and misses some; the assay was immunoSEQ multiplex PCR. The sample carries approximately 88,000 clones, around three quarters recorded once. Source material: PBMCs. These TCRs come from a man aged 25 to 45 in good health and CMV-seropositive. Each CDR3 is given with its conserved first and last residue. D genes are given only for firm matches. The size field is filled for only some rows; it gives once, few, many or a size class.

TRBJ2-7 | TRBV4-3 | TRBD2 | - | TGCGCCAGCAGCCAAGACGGACTAGCGGGGGCCTACGAGCAGTACTTC | CASSQDGLAGAYEQYF
TRBJ1-2 | TRBV19 | - | - | TGTGCCAGTAGTCCAATAAGCGGGACCCGGATCATGACGGAGGGCTACACCTTC | CASSPISGTRIMTEGYTF
TRBJ2-1 | TRBV6-4 | TRBD1 | - | TGTGCCAGCAGTCAGGACAGGCAGAATGAGCAGTTCTTC | CASSQDRQNEQFF
TRBJ1-2 | TRBV7-9 | - | - | TGTGCCAGCAGCACCCTCCAGTTCAGGGGAACAAATCCCTATGGCTACACCTTC | CASSTLQFRGTNPYGYTF
TRBJ1-1 | TRBV11-3 | - | - | TGTGCCAGCAGCCCCGGAGGGGTGAACACTGAAGCTTTCTTT | CASSPGGVNTEAFF
TRBJ2-3 | TRBV7-3 | - | once | TGTGCCAGCAGCGCCTCGATAGAAAACACAGATACGCAGTATTTT | CASSASIENTDTQYF
TRBJ2-3 | TRBV28 | - | - | TGTGCCAGCAGTTTCGGCGGGGCGAGCACAGATACGCAGTATTTT | CASSFGGASTDTQYF
TRBJ2-7 | TRBV11-2 | - | - | TGTGCCAGCACCCGTTTGGGGGAGGTCCTAGAGCAGTACTTC | CASTRLGEVLEQYF
TRBJ2-3 | TRBV4-3 | TRBD2 | - | TGCGCCAGCAGCCAAGTTGGGGACGGGGGGGGCCACTTGCAGTATTTT | CASSQVGDGGGHLQYF
TRBJ1-1 | TRBV4-3 | - | - | TGCGCCAGCAGCCAAGATATGGCAGGGGCCTCTTTT | CASSQDMAGASF
TRBJ2-1 | TRBV2 | - | - | TGTGCCCCCCTTCGGTCGACTTACAATGAGCAGTTCTTC | CAPLRSTYNEQFF
TRBJ1-1 | TRBV14 | TRBD1 | - | TGTGCCAGCAGCGGATTGGGACAGTCATTTGAAGCTTTCTTT | CASSGLGQSFEAFF
TRBJ2-3 | TRBV9 | TRBD2 | - | TGTGCCAGCGGCAGCCCGACTAGCGGGGGGGAATCGCTACCATTTAACACAGATACGCAGTATTTT | CASGSPTSGGESLPFNTDTQYF
TRBJ2-6 | TRBV19 | TRBD1 | - | TGTGCCAGTAAATCCGGGACAGGGTTCGGGGCCAACGTCCTGACTTTC | CASKSGTGFGANVLTF
TRBJ1-2 | TRBV6-6 | - | - | TGTGCCAGCAGTTCCCCCGGGGGGGAGGGCTACACCTTC | CASSSPGGEGYTF
TRBJ2-5 | TRBV5-4 | - | once | TGTGCCAGCAGCTTGGGCAGGGGACAAGAGACCCAGTACTTC | CASSLGRGQETQYF
TRBJ2-3 | TRBV18 | - | - | TGTGCCAGCTCACCCTCAGGCACAGATACGCAGTATTTT | CASSPSGTDTQYF
TRBJ1-3 | TRBV28 | - | - | TGTGCCAGCAGTCCGGACGGACTCCGAAACACCATATATTTT | CASSPDGLRNTIYF
TRBJ1-3 | TRBV27 | - | once | TGTGCCAGCACCATAGTGTTCTACTCTGGAAACACCATATATTTT | CASTIVFYSGNTIYF
TRBJ1-5 | TRBV5-6 | TRBD1 | - | TGTGCCAGCAGCTTCAGGGGGAGCAATCAGCCCCAGCATTTT | CASSFRGSNQPQHF
TRBJ1-4 | TRBV4-2 | TRBD1 | - | TGTGCCAGCAGCCAAGATCTCAGGGGGAGAGTTACTAATGAAAAACTGTTTTTT | CASSQDLRGRVTNEKLFF
TRBJ2-7 | TRBV5-1 | TRBD1 | - | TGCGCCAGCAGGTCCGGGACAGGCCTAGGGGAGCAGTACTTC | CASRSGTGLGEQYF
TRBJ2-3 | TRBV29-1 | TRBD2 | - | TGCAGCGTTGTAGCGGGAGGGATGGGAGATACGCAGTATTTT | CSVVAGGMGDTQYF
TRBJ1-1 | TRBV7-3 | - | few | TGTGCCAGCAGCGTGACACCGAACACTGAAGCTTTCTTT | CASSVTPNTEAFF
TRBJ1-5 | TRBV4-3 | - | - | TGCGCCAGCAGCCAAGATTTGGGGGGGAGCAATCAGCCCCAGCATTTT | CASSQDLGGSNQPQHF
TRBJ2-7 | TRBV28 | TRBD2 | once | TGTGCCAGTTGGACTAGCGGAGGTGGAGAGCAGTACTTC | CASWTSGGGEQYF
TRBJ1-5 | TRBV5-6 | TRBD1 | - | TGTGCCAGCAGCCTGGACAGGGGATCAATTCAGCCCCAGCATTTT | CASSLDRGSIQPQHF
TRBJ1-1 | TRBV7-9 | - | - | TGTGCCAGCAGTATGATGACAGGAGATGAAGCTTTCTTT | CASSMMTGDEAFF
TRBJ2-1 | TRBV11-3 | TRBD2 | few | TGTGCCAGCAGCTTAACTAGCGGGGACGTTTTCGGCAATGAGCAGTTCTTC | CASSLTSGDVFGNEQFF
TRBJ1-1 | TRBV6-5 | - | - | TGTGCCAGCAGTTACTACGGGGGATCGGGCGACACTGAAGCTTTCTTT | CASSYYGGSGDTEAFF
TRBJ1-2 | TRBV7-2 | TRBD1 | - | TGTGCCAGCAGCTTAGGGCGACAGGGCCTTAACTATGGCTACACCTTC | CASSLGRQGLNYGYTF
TRBJ2-3 | TRBV6-6 | - | few | TGTGCCAGCAGTTACCAGGCCCGTAGCACAGATACGCAGTATTTT | CASSYQARSTDTQYF
TRBJ1-6 | TRBV6-6 | TRBD1 | - | TGTGCCAGCAGTTACGGCGGGACAGGGGTTTCACCCCTCCACTTT | CASSYGGTGVSPLHF
TRBJ2-1 | TRBV5-4 | - | - | TGTGCCAGCACCGGGACACTAACCCACAATGAGCAGTTCTTC | CASTGTLTHNEQFF
TRBJ2-6 | TRBV28 | TRBD1 | - | TGTGCCAGCAGTTGGGGCGTCAGGGGGCTCTCCGGGGCCAACGTCCTGACTTTC | CASSWGVRGLSGANVLTF
TRBJ1-5 | TRBV18 | - | - | TGTGCCAGCTCACCCGACGGCGGGCAGGGCAATCAGCCCCAGCATTTT | CASSPDGGQGNQPQHF
TRBJ2-7 | TRBV27 | TRBD2 | - | TGTGCCAGCACCCTAAGGGCTAGCGGGGCCTACGAGCAGTACTTC | CASTLRASGAYEQYF
TRBJ1-1 | TRBV5-1 | TRBD1 | - | TGCGCCAGCAGCTTGGAGGGGACAGGGGCAAACACTGAAGCTTTCTTT | CASSLEGTGANTEAFF
TRBJ1-6 | TRBV19 | - | - | TGTGCCAGTAGTAGCCCGAACAGAGCTTACTATAATTCACCCCTCCACTTT | CASSSPNRAYYNSPLHF
TRBJ2-7 | TRBV19 | TRBD2 | - | TGTGCCAGTAGTGGACCGACTAGCGGCAACTCCTACGAGCAGTACTTC | CASSGPTSGNSYEQYF
TRBJ1-1 | TRBV5-1 | - | - | TGCGCCAGCAGCTTGCCTAACAGGAGCCTGAACACTGAAGCTTTCTTT | CASSLPNRSLNTEAFF